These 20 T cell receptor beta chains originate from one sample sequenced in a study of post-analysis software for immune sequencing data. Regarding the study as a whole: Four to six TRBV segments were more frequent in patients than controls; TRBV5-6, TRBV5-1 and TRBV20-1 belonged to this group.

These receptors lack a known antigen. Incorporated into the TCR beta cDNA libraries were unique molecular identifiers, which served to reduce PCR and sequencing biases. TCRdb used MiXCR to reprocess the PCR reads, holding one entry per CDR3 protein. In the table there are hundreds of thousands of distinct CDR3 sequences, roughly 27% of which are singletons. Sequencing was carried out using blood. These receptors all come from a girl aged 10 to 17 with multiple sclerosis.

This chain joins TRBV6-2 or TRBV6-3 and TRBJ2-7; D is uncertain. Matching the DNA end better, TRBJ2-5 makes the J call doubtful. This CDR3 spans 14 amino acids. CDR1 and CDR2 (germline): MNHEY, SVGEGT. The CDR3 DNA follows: TGTGCCAGCAGTTACCAGCGTTTCGGAGCGACCCAGTACTTC. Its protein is CASSYQRFGATQYF.

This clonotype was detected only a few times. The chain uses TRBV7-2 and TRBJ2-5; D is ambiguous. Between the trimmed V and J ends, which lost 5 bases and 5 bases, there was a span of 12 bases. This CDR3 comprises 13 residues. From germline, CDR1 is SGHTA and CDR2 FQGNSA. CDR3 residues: CASSRKASETQYF. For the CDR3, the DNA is TGTGCCAGCAGCCGTAAGGCAAGTGAGACCCAGTACTTC.

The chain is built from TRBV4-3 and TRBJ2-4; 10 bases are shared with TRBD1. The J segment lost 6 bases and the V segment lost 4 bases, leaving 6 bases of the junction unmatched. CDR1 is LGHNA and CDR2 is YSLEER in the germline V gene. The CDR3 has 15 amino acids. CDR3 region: CASSPGQGTGNIQYF. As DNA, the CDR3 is TGCGCCAGCAGCCCGGGACAGGGGACGGGAAACATTCAGTACTTC.

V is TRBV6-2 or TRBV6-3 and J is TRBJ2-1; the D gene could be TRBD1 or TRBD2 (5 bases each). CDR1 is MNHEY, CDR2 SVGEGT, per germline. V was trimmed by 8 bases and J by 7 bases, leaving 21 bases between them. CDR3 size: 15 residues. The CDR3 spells CASLKVGALRNEQFF. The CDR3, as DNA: TGTGCCAGCCTAAAGGTCGGGGCCTTGAGGAATGAGCAGTTCTTC.

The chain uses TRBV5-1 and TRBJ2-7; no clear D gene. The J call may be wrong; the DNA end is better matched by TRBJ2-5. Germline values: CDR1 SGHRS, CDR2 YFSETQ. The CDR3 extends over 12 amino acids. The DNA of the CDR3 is TGCGCCAGCAGCTTGGTATGGGAGACCCAGTACTTC. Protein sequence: CASSLVWETQYF.

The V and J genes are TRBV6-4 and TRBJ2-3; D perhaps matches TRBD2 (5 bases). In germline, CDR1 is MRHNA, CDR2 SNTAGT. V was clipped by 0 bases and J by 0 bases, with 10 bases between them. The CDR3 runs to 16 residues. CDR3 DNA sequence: TGTGCCAGCAGTGACTCGGCTAGCACGAGCACAGATACGCAGTATTTT. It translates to CASSDSASTSTDTQYF.

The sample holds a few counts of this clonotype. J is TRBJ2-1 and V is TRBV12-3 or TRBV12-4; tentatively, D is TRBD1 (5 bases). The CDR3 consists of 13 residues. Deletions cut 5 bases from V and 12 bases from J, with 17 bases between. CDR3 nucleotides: TGTGCCAGCAGTATTCTCCAGGGAACGACGCAGTTCTTC. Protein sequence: CASSILQGTTQFF.

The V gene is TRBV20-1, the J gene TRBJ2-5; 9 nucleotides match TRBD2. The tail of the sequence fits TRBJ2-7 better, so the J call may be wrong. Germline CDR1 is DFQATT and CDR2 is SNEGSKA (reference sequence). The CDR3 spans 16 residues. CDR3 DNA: TGCAGTGCTAGAGATAGTAGCGGGAGTATGACCTACGAGCAGTACTTC. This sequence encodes CSARDSSGSMTYEQYF.

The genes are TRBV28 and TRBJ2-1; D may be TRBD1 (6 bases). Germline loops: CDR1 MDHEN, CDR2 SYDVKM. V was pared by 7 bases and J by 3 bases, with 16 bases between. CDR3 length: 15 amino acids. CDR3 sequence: CASTRGPDRYNEQFF. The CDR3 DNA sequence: TGTGCCAGCACCAGGGGTCCAGATCGCTACAATGAGCAGTTCTTC.

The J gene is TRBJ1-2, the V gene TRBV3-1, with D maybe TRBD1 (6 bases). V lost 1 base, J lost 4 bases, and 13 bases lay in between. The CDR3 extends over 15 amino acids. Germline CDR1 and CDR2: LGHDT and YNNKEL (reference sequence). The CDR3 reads CASSQGMRGPYGYTF. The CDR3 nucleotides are TGTGCCAGCAGCCAAGGGATGCGGGGGCCCTATGGCTACACCTTC.

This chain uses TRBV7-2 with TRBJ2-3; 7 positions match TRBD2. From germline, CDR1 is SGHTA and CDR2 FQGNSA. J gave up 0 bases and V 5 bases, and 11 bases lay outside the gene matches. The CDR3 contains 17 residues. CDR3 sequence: CASSPAGPGRSTDTQYF. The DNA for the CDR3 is TGTGCCAGCAGCCCCGCGGGGCCCGGGAGGAGCACAGATACGCAGTATTTT.

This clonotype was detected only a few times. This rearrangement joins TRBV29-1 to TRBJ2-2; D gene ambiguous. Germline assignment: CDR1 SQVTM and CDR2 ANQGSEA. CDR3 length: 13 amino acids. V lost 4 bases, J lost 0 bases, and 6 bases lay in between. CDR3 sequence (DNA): TGCAGCGTTGTGCCCGCGAACACCGGGGAGCTGTTTTTT. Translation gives CSVVPANTGELFF.

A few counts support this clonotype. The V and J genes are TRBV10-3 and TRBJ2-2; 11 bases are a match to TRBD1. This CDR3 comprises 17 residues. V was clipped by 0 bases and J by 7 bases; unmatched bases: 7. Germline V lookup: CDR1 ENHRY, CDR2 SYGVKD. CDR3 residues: CAISESPGQGAGGELFF. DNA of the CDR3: TGTGCCATCAGTGAGTCCCCCGGACAGGGGGCCGGCGGGGAGCTGTTTTTT.

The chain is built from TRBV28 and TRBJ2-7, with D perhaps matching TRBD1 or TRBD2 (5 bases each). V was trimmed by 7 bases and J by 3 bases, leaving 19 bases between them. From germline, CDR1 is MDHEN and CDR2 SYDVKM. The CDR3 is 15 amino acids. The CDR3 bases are TGTGCCAGCACCCTGTCTGGGGGTTTCAACTACGAGCAGTACTTC. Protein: CASTLSGGFNYEQYF.

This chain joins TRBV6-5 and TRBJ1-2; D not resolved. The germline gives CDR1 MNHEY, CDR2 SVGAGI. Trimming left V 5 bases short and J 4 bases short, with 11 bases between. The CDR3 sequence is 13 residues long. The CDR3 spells CASSLGSSYGYTF. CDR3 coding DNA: TGTGCCAGCAGTCTAGGGAGTTCCTATGGCTACACCTTC.

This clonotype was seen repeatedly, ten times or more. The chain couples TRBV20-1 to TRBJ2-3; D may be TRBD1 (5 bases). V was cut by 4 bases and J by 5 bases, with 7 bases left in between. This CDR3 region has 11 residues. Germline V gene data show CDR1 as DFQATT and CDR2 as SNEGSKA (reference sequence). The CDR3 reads CSATQGDTQYF. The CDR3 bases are TGCAGTGCTACTCAGGGAGATACGCAGTATTTT.

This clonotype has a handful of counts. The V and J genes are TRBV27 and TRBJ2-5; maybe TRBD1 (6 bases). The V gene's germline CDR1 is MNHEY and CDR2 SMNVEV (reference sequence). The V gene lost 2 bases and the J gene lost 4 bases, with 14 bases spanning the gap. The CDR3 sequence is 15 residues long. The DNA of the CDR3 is TGTGCCAGCAGTTTAACCGGGACACGTTTAGAGACCCAGTACTTC. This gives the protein CASSLTGTRLETQYF.

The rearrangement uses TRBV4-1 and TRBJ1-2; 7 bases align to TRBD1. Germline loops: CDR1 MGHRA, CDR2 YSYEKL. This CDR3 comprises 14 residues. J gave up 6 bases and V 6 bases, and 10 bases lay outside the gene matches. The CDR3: CASRQSGTADGYTF. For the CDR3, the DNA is TGCGCCAGCAGGCAATCCGGGACAGCTGATGGCTACACCTTC.

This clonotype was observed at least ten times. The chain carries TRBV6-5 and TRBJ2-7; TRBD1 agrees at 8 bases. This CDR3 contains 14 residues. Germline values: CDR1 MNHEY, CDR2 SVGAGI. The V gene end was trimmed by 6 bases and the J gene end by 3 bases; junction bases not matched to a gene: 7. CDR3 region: CASSPAGTGYEQYF. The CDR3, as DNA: TGTGCCAGCAGCCCCGCGGGGACAGGCTACGAGCAGTACTTC.

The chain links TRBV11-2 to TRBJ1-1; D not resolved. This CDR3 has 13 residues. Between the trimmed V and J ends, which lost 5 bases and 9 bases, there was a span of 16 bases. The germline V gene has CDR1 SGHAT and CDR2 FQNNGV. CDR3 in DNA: TGTGCCAGCAGCACCGACCCCGGGCGAAAAGCTTTCTTT. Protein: CASSTDPGRKAFF.